What follows are 27 T cell receptor beta chains derived from one specimen sequenced in a study of control samples from healthy donors and cancer patients. Measured with immunoSEQ multiplex PCR; TCRdb has only the in-frame clones, and not every one. The sample has 45,000 to 70,000 clones; roughly 90% are singletons. Sequencing was done on a sample of PBMCs. All receptors derive from a man between 25 and 39 years old with colorectal cancer.

The chain uses TRBV7-6 and TRBJ2-2; a possible D gene is TRBD1 (6 bases). Deletions cut 10 bases from V and 2 bases from J, with 14 bases between. The CDR3 is made up of 14 amino acids. Germline-derived CDR1 and CDR2 are SGHVS and FNYEAQ. The CDR3 coding sequence is TGTGCCATAGGCCGGACAGTAAACACCGGGGAGCTGTTTTTT. Translating gives CAIGRTVNTGELFF.

This chain uses TRBV6-2 or TRBV6-3 with TRBJ2-2; unclear D gene. This CDR3 has 13 residues. Germline CDR1 reads MNHEY; CDR2 reads SVGEGT. The V end lost 4 bases, the J end lost 6 bases, and 9 bases lay between the germline ends. The CDR3 DNA is TGTGCCAGCAGTTTGTTAGGCCCCGGGGAGCTGTTTTTT. Protein sequence: CASSLLGPGELFF.

The J gene is TRBJ1-4, the V gene TRBV27; TRBD1 aligns across 8 bases. Germline trimming cut 2 bases from V and 8 bases from J; bases unmatched to any gene: 4. CDR1 and CDR2 (germline): MNHEY, SMNVEV (reference sequence). The CDR3 is 14 amino acids. For the CDR3, the DNA is TGTGCCAGCAGTTTACAGGGGGCAGGGGAAAAACTGTTTTTT. Its translation is CASSLQGAGEKLFF.

The V gene is TRBV6-5, the J gene TRBJ1-1; D gene unclear. V was pared by 5 bases and J by 7 bases, with 8 bases between. Germline-derived CDR1 and CDR2 are MNHEY and SVGAGI. The CDR3 loop spans 11 amino acids. CDR3 nucleotides: TGTGCCAGCAGTCCTGGGATTGAAGCTTTCTTT. Protein product: CASSPGIEAFF.

This clone was detected only a few times. The chain joins TRBV7-2 to TRBJ1-2, with unresolved D. Germline CDR1 reads SGHTA; CDR2 reads FQGNSA. V lost 0 bases, J lost 2 bases, and 7 bases lay in between. This CDR3 has 14 residues. The CDR3 region is CASSLAALNYGYTF. The CDR3 DNA reads as TGTGCCAGCAGCTTAGCAGCCTTAAACTATGGCTACACCTTC. Full variable domain (outside the CDR3, taken from reference TRBV7-2 and TRBJ1-2): GAGVSQSPSNKVTEKGKDVELRCDPISGHTALYWYRQSLGQGLEFLIYFQGNSAPDKSGLPSDRFSAERTGGSVSTLTIQRTQQEDSAVYLCASSLAALNYGYTFGSGTRLTVV.

The CDR3 nucleotides read TGTGCCAGCAGCACAAGCTACGATTCACCCCTCCACTTT. Protein sequence: CASSTSYDSPLHF. The V call is TRBV7-8, the J call TRBJ1-6; D is uncertain. Germline CDR1 is SGHVS and CDR2 is FQNEAQ. The CDR3 is 13 residues long. V lost 5 bases to trimming and J lost 8 bases, with 10 bases between them.

The rearrangement joins TRBV5-4 to TRBJ1-3; D may be TRBD1 (5 bases). Germline V CDR1 and CDR2: SGHNT, YYREEE (reference sequence). V lost 4 bases to trimming and J lost 0 bases, with 14 bases between them. There are 16 residues in the CDR3. The CDR3 DNA is TGTGCCAGCAGCCCCGGGACGGGACGCTCTGGAAACACCATATATTTT. This sequence encodes CASSPGTGRSGNTIYF.

The chain joins TRBV19 to TRBJ1-6; TRBD1 matches at 9 bases. Unmatched junction bases numbered 9, after V lost 5 bases and J lost 10 bases. The CDR3 spans 15 residues. Germline V gene lookup returns CDR1 LNHDA and CDR2 SQIVND (reference sequence). In nucleotides, the CDR3 is TGTGCCAGTAGTTCCACCGGGACAGGGAACTCACCCCTCCACTTT. This encodes CASSSTGTGNSPLHF.

V and J are TRBV19 and TRBJ2-2; D is ambiguous. Germline V lookup: CDR1 LNHDA, CDR2 SQIVND (reference sequence). V was pared by 5 bases and J by 0 bases, with 10 bases between. This CDR3 is 15 amino acids long. CDR3 DNA: TGTGCCAGTAGTTCCTATAATTCGAACACCGGGGAGCTGTTTTTT. It codes for CASSSYNSNTGELFF.

V usage is TRBV18 and J usage is TRBJ1-1; no reliable D call. Germline-derived CDR1 and CDR2 are KGHSH and LQKENI. The CDR3 covers 10 residues. Trimming shortened V by 9 bases and J by 5 bases, and 7 bases separated the two germline ends. This CDR3 is CARAETEAFF. The CDR3, as DNA: TGTGCCAGAGCCGAAACTGAAGCTTTCTTT.

J is TRBJ1-2 and V is TRBV6-2 or TRBV6-3; no firm D call. This CDR3 has 17 residues. Germline loops: CDR1 MNHEY, CDR2 SVGEGT. The V and J ends lost 4 bases and 4 bases respectively, with 22 bases between them. CDR3 amino acids: CASSLVTPWTAPYGYTF. In DNA, the CDR3 is TGTGCCAGCAGTTTGGTTACTCCCTGGACCGCTCCCTATGGCTACACCTTC.

This clone has just one count. The chain couples TRBV24-1 to TRBJ1-2, with 7 bases identical to TRBD1. The V and J ends lost 4 bases and 4 bases, in that order; junction bases with no gene match: 5. This CDR3 is 14 amino acids long. The germline V gene has CDR1 KGHDR and CDR2 SFDVKD. The DNA for the CDR3 is TGTGCCACCAGTGACAACGGACAGGTCTATGGCTACACCTTC. Protein sequence: CATSDNGQVYGYTF.

The CDR3 DNA reads as TGTGCCACCAGTGATTCTGAGATTAATTCACCCCTCCACTTT. Residues: CATSDSEINSPLHF. This chain joins TRBV24-1 and TRBJ1-6; no clear D. The V gene's germline CDR1 is KGHDR and CDR2 SFDVKD. V was shortened by 2 bases and J by 6 bases, with 7 bases between the two germline ends. This CDR3 has 14 amino acids.

V is TRBV12-3 or TRBV12-4 and J is TRBJ1-1; D is uncertain. This CDR3 has 13 residues. V lost 3 bases, J lost 1 base, and 6 bases lay in between. The CDR3 spells CASSFGENTEAFF. In DNA, the CDR3 is TGTGCCAGCAGTTTTGGGGAGAACACTGAAGCTTTCTTT.

The chain carries TRBV6-5 and TRBJ1-1; D gene uncertain. Trimming pared 6 bases from V and 0 bases from J, leaving 8 bases between. There are 13 residues in the CDR3. The germline gives CDR1 MNHEY, CDR2 SVGAGI. The CDR3 DNA reads as TGTGCCAGCAGACAACAGATGAACACTGAAGCTTTCTTT. Protein product: CASRQQMNTEAFF.

This rearrangement joins TRBV6-2 or TRBV6-3 to TRBJ2-7; possible D gene TRBD1, 5 bases. Between the trimmed V and J ends, which lost 2 bases and 1 base, there was a span of 6 bases. The CDR3 is 13 residues long. The germline gives CDR1 MNHEY, CDR2 SVGEGT. CDR3 residues: CASSYDRSYEQYF. The CDR3 DNA reads as TGTGCCAGCAGTTACGACAGATCCTACGAGCAGTACTTC.

This clone was picked up one time. The V gene is TRBV28, the J gene TRBJ2-1, with TRBD2 matching over 7 bases. The CDR3 runs to 14 residues. V was clipped by 2 bases and J by 4 bases; unmatched bases: 2. Germline CDR1 is MDHEN and CDR2 is SYDVKM. Written as DNA, the CDR3 is TGTGCCAGCAGTTTAGCGGGGGTTTACAATGAGCAGTTCTTC. Its translation is CASSLAGVYNEQFF.

This clone was picked up one time. This chain uses TRBV4-3 with TRBJ1-1, with TRBD1 as a possible D gene (5 bases). Trimming pared 0 bases from V and 4 bases from J, leaving 18 bases between. This CDR3 is 17 amino acids long. Germline V CDR1 and CDR2: LGHNA, YSLEER. CDR3 DNA sequence: TGCGCCAGCAGCCAAGACGGCGTAGGGGCCTTGAGCACTGAAGCTTTCTTT. Amino acids: CASSQDGVGALSTEAFF.

The J gene is TRBJ2-5, the V gene TRBV6-1; perhaps TRBD1 as D (5 bases). The length of the CDR3 is 18 residues. The V end was cut by 1 base, the J end by 3 bases, with 21 bases between. The germline V gene encodes CDR1 MNHNS and CDR2 SASEGT. The CDR3 DNA reads as TGTGCCAGCAGTGAAGTGAAGACAGCTTCTTTAACTAAAGAGACCCAGTACTTC. Residues: CASSEVKTASLTKETQYF.

The CDR3 DNA sequence: TGTGCCAGTAGTTCCCGACAGGGGGCCGGCATTCAGTACTTC. Translating it yields CASSSRQGAGIQYF. The gene calls are TRBV19 and TRBJ2-4, with 10 bases that match TRBD1. The CDR3 is 14 amino acids. Germline values: CDR1 LNHDA, CDR2 SQIVND (reference sequence). V lost 5 bases and J lost 9; bases outside the gene matches: 7.

The gene calls are TRBV7-9 and TRBJ2-1; D is ambiguous. The CDR3 length is 11 residues. Per the germline V gene, CDR1 is SEHNR and CDR2 is FQNEAQ (reference sequence). Trimming cost V 6 bases and J 9 bases, with 9 bases left between them. The CDR3 reads CASRPEVEQFF. The CDR3 DNA follows: TGTGCCAGCAGGCCAGAGGTTGAGCAGTTCTTC.

The chain combines TRBV6-2 or TRBV6-3 with TRBJ2-4; a weak D match, TRBD1 (6 bases). The germline V gene has CDR1 MNHEY and CDR2 SVGEGT. Deletions cut 0 bases from V and 7 bases from J, with 13 bases between. The length of the CDR3 is 15 residues. CDR3 sequence (DNA): TGTGCCAGCAGTTACTCCAGAACAGGGTATAACATTCAGTACTTC. This codes for CASSYSRTGYNIQYF.

There are a few counts of this clone. The chain employs TRBV24-1 and TRBJ1-2; D is undetermined. Germline CDR1 reads KGHDR; CDR2 reads SFDVKD. This CDR3 has 12 residues. The V gene lost 1 base and the J gene lost 8 bases, with 7 bases spanning the gap. The CDR3 DNA is TGTGCCACCAGTGATTTAAATGGAGGCTACACCTTC. This translates into CATSDLNGGYTF.

The chain recombines TRBV14 with TRBJ2-1, with D tentatively TRBD2 (5 bases). CDR1 and CDR2 (germline): SGHDN, FVKESK. CDR3 size: 14 residues. V dropped 4 bases and J dropped 6 bases, with 13 bases sitting between them. CDR3 sequence reads: CASSPTRRRNEQFF. The DNA for the CDR3 is TGTGCCAGCAGCCCCACTAGGCGACGCAATGAGCAGTTCTTC.

The rearrangement uses TRBV2 and TRBJ2-5, with D possibly being TRBD1 (5 bases). The CDR3 contains 14 residues. Trimming left V 10 bases short and J 7 bases short, with 22 bases between. Germline V gene data show CDR1 as SNHLY and CDR2 as FYNNEI. CDR3 in amino acids: CAIQDTGTARTQYF. CDR3 DNA: TGTGCCATCCAAGACACAGGTACAGCGAGGACCCAGTACTTC.

The chain links TRBV5-4 to TRBJ1-1; a weak D match, TRBD1 (6 bases). The CDR3 has 18 residues. Germline-derived CDR1 and CDR2 are SGHNT and YYREEE (reference sequence). Trimming left V 3 bases short and J 1 base short, with 22 bases between. Written as DNA, the CDR3 is TGTGCCAGCAGCTGGGGGGCCGGGCAGGCCCTCGGGAACACTGAAGCTTTCTTT. This encodes CASSWGAGQALGNTEAFF.

V usage is TRBV27 and J usage is TRBJ2-7; 7 positions agree with TRBD1. J was trimmed by 4 bases and V by 11 bases; bases with no gene match: 14. This CDR3 contains 14 residues. Germline lookup yields CDR1 MNHEY and CDR2 SMNVEV (reference sequence). CDR3 sequence: CARVSKDRCYEQYV. The CDR3, as DNA: TGTGCCCGCGTTTCCAAGGACAGGTGTTACGAGCAGTACGTC.